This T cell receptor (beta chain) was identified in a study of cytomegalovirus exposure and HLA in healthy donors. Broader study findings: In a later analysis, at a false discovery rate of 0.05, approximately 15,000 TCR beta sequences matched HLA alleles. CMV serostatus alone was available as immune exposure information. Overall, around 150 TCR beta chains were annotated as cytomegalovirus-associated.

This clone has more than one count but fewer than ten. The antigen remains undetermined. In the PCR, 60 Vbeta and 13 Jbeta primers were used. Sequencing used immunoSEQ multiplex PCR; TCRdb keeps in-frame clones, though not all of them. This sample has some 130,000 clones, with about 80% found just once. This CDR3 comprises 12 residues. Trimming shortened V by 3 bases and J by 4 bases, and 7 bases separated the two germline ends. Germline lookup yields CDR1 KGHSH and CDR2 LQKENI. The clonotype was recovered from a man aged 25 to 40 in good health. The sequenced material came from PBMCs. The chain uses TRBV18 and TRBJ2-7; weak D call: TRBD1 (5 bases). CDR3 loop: CASSPDSYEQYF. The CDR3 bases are TGTGCCAGCTCACCTGACAGTTACGAGCAGTACTTC.